This TCR beta chain was sequenced for a study of human T cells and chemical hapten exposure. Study as a whole: Minor volume differences among pooled libraries chiefly drove per-sample TCR yield variation.

Study results and caveats: DPC sensitization left the count of TCRs above 1 in 1000 unchanged.

This CDR3 spans 13 amino acids. Trimming pared 2 bases from V and 6 bases from J, leaving 10 bases between. Per germline, CDR1 SGHNT and CDR2 YYREEE (reference sequence). The time point here: healthy volunteer bleed at 6 weeks. The study extracted total RNA from unfractionated whole blood. A note on this clonotype: Its antigen is still unknown.

Attachment of unique molecular identifiers to individual cDNA molecules was performed in the library. TCRdb used MiXCR to reprocess the RACE reads, holding one entry per CDR3 protein. This table holds 60,000 to 90,000 distinct CDR3 sequences, 8.6% found once. The clonotype was recovered from a female donor in good health. Some clones in this sample may be carry-over from other donors' samples. The V and J genes are TRBV5-4 and TRBJ2-3; D tentatively fits TRBD1 or TRBD2 (6 bases each). The sample taken for sequencing was whole blood. CDR3 region: CASSFGGPDTQYF. The CDR3 DNA is TGTGCCAGCAGCTTTGGGGGGCCCGATACGCAGTATTTT.